Sequencing of this TCR beta chain was carried out in a study of cytomegalovirus exposure and HLA in healthy donors. Study at large: Later analysis reported that the 120 or so validation repertoires shared the platform of the approximately 690 first-cohort repertoires. Study observations and caveats: One later analysis, an examination of the roughly 110 validation repertoires, found that first-cohort TCR clusters tended to co-occur in them.

This table comes from immunoSEQ multiplex PCR, and its TCRdb copy is limited to in-frame clones, with some not included. The sample consists of 150,000 to 200,000 clones, 80% to 90% of them appearing once. As regards this clone: Its cognate antigen is unknown.

Trimming removed 9 bases at V and 0 bases at J, with 12 bases between. Looked up from germline, CDR1 is ENHRY and CDR2 is SYGVKD. CDR3 length: 15 amino acids. The TCR comes from a woman aged 25 to 39 in good health and CMV-seronegative. The chain combines TRBV10-3 with TRBJ2-6; D may be TRBD2 (5 bases). Sequencing input: PBMCs. The CDR3 DNA reads as TGTGCCATGTCCGACCGGGACTCTGGGGCCAACGTCCTGACTTTC. Residues: CAMSDRDSGANVLTF.